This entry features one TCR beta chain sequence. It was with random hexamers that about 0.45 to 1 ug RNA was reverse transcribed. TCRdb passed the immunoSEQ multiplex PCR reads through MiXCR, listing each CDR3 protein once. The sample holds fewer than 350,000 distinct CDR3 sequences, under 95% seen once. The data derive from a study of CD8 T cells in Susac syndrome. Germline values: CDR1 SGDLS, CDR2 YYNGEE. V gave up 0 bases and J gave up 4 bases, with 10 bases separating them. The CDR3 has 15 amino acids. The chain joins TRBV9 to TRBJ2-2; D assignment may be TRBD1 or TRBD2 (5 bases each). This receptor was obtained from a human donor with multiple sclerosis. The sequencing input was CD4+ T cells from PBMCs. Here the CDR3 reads CASSVGGDFTGELFF. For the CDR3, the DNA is TGTGCCAGCAGCGTAGGAGGGGATTTCACCGGGGAGCTGTTTTTT.